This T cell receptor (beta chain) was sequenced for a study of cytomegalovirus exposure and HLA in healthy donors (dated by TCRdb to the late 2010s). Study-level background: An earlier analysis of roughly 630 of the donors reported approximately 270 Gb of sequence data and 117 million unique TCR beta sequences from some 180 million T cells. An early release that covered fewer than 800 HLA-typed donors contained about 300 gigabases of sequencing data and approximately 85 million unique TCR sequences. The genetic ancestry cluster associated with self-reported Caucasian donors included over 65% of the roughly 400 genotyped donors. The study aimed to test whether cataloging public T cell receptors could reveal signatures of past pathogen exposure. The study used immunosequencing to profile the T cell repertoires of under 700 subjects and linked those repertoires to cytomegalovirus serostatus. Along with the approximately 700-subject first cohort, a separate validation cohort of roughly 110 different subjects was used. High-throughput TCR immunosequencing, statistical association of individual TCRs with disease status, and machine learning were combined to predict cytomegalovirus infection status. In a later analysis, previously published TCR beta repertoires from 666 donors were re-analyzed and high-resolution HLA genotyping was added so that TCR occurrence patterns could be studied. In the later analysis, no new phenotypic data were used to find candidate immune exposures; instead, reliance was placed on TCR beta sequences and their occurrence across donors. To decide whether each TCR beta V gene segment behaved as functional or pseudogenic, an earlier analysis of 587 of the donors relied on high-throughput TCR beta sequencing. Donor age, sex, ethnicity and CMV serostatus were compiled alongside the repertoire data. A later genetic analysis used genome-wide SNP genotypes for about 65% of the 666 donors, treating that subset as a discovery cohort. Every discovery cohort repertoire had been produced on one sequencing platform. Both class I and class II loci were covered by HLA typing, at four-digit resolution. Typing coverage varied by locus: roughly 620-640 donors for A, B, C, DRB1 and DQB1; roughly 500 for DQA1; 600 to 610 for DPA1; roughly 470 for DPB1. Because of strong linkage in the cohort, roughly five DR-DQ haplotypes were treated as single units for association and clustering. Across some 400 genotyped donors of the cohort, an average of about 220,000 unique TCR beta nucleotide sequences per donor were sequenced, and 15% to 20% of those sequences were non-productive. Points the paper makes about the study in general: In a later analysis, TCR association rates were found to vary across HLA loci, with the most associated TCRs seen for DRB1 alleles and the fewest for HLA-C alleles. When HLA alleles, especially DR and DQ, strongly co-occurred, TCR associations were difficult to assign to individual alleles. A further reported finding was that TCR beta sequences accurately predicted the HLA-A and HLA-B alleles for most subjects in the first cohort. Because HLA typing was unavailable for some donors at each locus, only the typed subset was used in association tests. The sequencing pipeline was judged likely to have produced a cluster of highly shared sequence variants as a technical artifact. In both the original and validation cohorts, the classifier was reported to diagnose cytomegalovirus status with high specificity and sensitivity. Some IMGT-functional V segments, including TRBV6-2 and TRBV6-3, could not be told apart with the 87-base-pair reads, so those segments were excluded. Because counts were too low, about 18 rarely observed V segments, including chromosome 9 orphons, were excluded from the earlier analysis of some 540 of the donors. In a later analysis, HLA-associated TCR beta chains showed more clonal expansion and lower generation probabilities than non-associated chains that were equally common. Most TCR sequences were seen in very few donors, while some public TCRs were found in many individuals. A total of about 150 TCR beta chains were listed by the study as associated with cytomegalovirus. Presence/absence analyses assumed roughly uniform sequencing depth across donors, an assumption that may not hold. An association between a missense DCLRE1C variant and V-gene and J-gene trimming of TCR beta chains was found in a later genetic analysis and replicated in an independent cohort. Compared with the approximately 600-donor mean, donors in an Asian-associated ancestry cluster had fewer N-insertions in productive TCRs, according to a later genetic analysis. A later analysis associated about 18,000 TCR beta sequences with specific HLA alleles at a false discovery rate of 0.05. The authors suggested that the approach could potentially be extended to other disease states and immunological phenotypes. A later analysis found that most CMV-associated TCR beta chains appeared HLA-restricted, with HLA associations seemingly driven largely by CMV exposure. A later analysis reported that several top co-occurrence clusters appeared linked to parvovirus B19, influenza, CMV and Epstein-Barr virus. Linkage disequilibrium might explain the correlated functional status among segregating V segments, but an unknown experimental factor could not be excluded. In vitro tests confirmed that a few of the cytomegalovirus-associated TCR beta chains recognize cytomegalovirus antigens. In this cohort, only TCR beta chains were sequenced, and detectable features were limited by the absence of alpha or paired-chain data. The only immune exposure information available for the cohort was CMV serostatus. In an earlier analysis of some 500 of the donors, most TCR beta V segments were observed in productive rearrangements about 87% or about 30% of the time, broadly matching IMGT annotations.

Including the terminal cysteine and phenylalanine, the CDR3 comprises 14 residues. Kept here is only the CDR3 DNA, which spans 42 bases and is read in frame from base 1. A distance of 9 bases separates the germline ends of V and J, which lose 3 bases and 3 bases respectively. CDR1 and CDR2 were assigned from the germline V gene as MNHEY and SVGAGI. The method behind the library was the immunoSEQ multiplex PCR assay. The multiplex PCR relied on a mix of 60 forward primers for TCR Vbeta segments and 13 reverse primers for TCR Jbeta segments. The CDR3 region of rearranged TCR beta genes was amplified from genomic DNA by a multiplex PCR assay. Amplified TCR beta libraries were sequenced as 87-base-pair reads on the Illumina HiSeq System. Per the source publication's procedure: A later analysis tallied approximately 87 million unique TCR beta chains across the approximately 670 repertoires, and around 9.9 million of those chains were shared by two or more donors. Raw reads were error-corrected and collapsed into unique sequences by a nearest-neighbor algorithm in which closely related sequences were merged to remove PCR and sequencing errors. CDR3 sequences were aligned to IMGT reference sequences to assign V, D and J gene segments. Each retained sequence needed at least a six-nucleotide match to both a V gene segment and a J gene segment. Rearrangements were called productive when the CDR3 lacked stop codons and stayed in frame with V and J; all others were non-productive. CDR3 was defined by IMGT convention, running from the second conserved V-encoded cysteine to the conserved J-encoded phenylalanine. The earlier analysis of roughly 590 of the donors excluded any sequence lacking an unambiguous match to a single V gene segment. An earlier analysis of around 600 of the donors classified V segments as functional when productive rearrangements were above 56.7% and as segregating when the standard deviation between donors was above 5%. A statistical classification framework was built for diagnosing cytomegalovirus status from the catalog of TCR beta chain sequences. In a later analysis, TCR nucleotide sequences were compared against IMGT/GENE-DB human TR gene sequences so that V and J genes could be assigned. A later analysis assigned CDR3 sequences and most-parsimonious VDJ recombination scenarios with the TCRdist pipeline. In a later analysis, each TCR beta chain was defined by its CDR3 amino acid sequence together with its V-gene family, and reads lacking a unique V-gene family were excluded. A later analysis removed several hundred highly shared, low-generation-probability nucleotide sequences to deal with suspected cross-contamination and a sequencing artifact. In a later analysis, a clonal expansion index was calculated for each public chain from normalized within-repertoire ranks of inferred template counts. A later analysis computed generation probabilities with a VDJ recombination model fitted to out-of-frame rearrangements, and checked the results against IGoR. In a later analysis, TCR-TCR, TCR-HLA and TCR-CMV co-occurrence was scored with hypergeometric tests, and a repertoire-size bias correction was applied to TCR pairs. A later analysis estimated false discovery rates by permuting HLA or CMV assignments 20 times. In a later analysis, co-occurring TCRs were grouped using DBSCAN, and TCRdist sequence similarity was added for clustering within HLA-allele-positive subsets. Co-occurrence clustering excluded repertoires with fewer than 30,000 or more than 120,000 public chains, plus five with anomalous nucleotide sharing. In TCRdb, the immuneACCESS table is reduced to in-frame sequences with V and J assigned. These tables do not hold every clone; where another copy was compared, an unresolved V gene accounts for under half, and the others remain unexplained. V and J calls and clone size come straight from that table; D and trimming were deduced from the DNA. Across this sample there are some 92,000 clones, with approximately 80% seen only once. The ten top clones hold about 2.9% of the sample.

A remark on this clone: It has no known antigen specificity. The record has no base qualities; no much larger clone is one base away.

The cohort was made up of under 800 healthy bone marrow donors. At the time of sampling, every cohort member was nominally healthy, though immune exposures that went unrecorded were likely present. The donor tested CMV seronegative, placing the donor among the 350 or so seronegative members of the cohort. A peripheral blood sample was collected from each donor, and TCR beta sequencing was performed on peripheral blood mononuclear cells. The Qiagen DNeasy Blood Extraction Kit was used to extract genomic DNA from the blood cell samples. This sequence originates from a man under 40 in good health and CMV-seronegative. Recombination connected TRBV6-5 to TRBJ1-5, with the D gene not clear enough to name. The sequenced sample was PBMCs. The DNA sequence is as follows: TGTGCCAGCAGTTATAGCGGCCCCAATCAGCCCCAGCATTTT. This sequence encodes CASSYSGPNQPQHF.